The clone carrying this TCR beta chain appeared a single time. Antigen specificity is unknown. This entry is derived from a study of cytomegalovirus exposure and HLA in healthy donors. General study results and limits: For most TCR beta V segments, an earlier analysis put the productive rate at about 87% or about 30% of the time.

The primer mix had 60 Vbeta and 13 Jbeta primers. Sequenced by immunoSEQ multiplex PCR; TCRdb stores in-frame clones only, minus some. Of fewer than 200,000 clones listed, approximately 80% are singletons. The sequence was obtained from a woman aged 18-35 years in good health and CMV-seronegative. Sequencing was carried out using PBMCs.

This CDR3 reads CASSVTSGVTDTQYF. The CDR3 DNA reads TGTGCCAGCAGCGTGACTAGCGGGGTCACAGATACGCAGTATTTT. The gene calls are TRBV9 and TRBJ2-3; 11 bases match TRBD2. Germline trimming cut 2 bases from V and 2 bases from J; bases unmatched to any gene: 1. Looked up from germline, CDR1 is SGDLS and CDR2 is YYNGEE. The CDR3 is made up of 15 amino acids.